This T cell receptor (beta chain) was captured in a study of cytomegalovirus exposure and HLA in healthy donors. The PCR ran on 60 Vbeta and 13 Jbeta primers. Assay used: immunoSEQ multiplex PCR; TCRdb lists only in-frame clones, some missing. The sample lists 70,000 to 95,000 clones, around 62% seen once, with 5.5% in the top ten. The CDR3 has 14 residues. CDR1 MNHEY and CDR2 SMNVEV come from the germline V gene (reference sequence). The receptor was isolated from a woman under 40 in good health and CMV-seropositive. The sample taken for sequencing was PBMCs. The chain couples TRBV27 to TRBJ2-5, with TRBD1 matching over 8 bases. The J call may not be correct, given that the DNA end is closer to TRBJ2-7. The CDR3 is CASSYQGAGNEQYF. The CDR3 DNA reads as TGTGCCAGCAGTTATCAGGGGGCTGGCAACGAGCAGTACTTC.